This T cell receptor (beta chain) derives from a study of technical replicates of blood from a few donors (dated by TCRdb to about 2017). The CDR1 and CDR2 encoded by the germline V gene are MNHEY and SVGAGI. Taken from cysteine to phenylalanine, the CDR3 has 13 residues. Kept here is only the CDR3 DNA, which spans 39 bases and is read in frame from base 1. At the junction V is shortened by 6 bases and J by 3 bases; bases outside the gene matches: 2. Receptors were amplified or captured by the immunoSEQ multiplex PCR assay. TCRdb provides this immuneACCESS table in a form limited to in-frame rearrangements. Some clones are lacking; in checked studies, under half of them reflect an unresolved V gene, and why the rest are absent is not known. This sample comprises about 83,000 clones, 85% to 95% of them detected only once. Roughly 0.26% of the sample belongs to the ten largest clones. With regard to this clone: Its antigen is currently not known. Per-base quality was not reported, and no clone a single base away is much larger than it.

This sequence was found in a human donor in good health. The chain uses TRBV6-5 and TRBJ2-7; 10 of the junction bases match TRBD1. Sequencing was performed on T cells isolated from PBMCs. The sequenced DNA is TGTGCCAGCAGGAGGACAGGGGGCTACGAGCAGTACTTC. Its coded protein is CASRRTGGYEQYF.